This T cell receptor (beta chain) appears in the sequencing data of a study of T cells in Graves' hyperthyroidism and ophthalmopathy. This clonotype occurred a few times. This CDR3 contains 14 residues. V lost 6 bases and J lost 8; bases outside the gene matches: 5. Germline V gives CDR1 SGHRS, CDR2 YFSETQ. TCR beta CDR3 regions were amplified from RNA transcripts. First-round RT-PCR with HTBI primers amplified the TCR CDR3 region. TCRdb redid the calling of the multiplex PCR reads with MiXCR, one entry per CDR3 protein. The repertoire holds about 480,000 distinct CDR3 sequences, with 13% to 15% as singletons.

Sample: blood. The clonotype was recovered from a woman between 18 and 29 years old with Graves' hyperthyroidism. This sequence joins TRBV5-1 and TRBJ2-1; TRBD2 matches at 13 bases. The CDR3 nucleotides are TGCGCCAGCACACTAGCGGGAGGGCGGGATGAGCAGTTCTTC. Translation: CASTLAGGRDEQFF.